This TCR beta chain stems from a study of T cells after yellow fever vaccination. The V gene end was trimmed by 4 bases and the J gene end by 8 bases; junction bases not matched to a gene: 11. CDR1 and CDR2 from the germline V gene are SGDLS and YYNGEE. The CDR3 contains 14 residues. This clonotype turned up a few times. Its antigen is still unknown. TCRdb itself ran the 5' RACE reads through MiXCR, one entry per CDR3 protein. The sample has some 320,000 distinct CDR3 sequences, 7.5% to 9% seen once; the top ten hold about 3.7%. Study conclusions and caveats: Contaminants from the bulk population, in the form of abundant clonotypes, could be found in FACS-sorted repertoires. In post-booster samples, most primary-vaccination clones reappeared (about 97% CD4, around 87% CD8).

The rearrangement joins TRBV9 to TRBJ1-2, with 7 bases lining up with TRBD1. The TCR was taken from a man younger than 35 who received the YFV17D yellow fever vaccine. Sequences were derived from CD4+ T cells sorted from PBMCs, sampled 5 days after the yellow fever booster vaccination. CDR3 sequence: CASSYLTTGEGYTF. CDR3 nucleotides: TGTGCCAGCAGCTATCTGACTACAGGGGAAGGCTACACCTTC.